The 9 T cell receptor beta chains below come from one sample, sequenced in a study of identical twins. TCRdb itself ran the 5' RACE reads through MiXCR, one entry per CDR3 protein. The sample has 1.5 million to 2 million distinct CDR3 sequences; around a third are singletons. Sequenced sample: cord blood. These receptors originate from a newborn girl in good health.

In this sample, this clonotype turned up a few times. The chain employs TRBV7-6 and TRBJ2-3; maybe TRBD2 (5 bases). Germline CDR1 and CDR2: SGHVS and FNYEAQ. V was trimmed by 1 base and J by 6 bases, leaving 14 bases between them. This CDR3 is built from 15 residues. The CDR3 coding sequence is TGTGCCAGCAGCTTAGGGTTAGGATCGGGGGATACGCAGTATTTT. Amino acids: CASSLGLGSGDTQYF. Together with reference TRBV7-6 and TRBJ2-3, the CDR3 gives the full variable domain: GAGVSQSPRYKVTKRGQDVALRCDPISGHVSLYWYRQALGQGPEFLTYFNYEAQQDKSGLPNDRFSAERPEGSISTLTIQRTEQRDSAMYRCASSLGLGSGDTQYFGPGTRLTVL.

This clonotype was found many times. The chain is built from TRBV29-1 and TRBJ2-7; 12 bases are shared with TRBD2. V shed 6 bases and J 4 bases; nucleotides not matched to a gene: 4. The CDR3 runs 13 residues. CDR1 is SQVTM, CDR2 ANQGSEA, per germline. The CDR3 loop is CSVVTSGGYEQYF. The CDR3 region has the DNA TGCAGCGTCGTGACTAGCGGGGGATACGAGCAGTACTTC.

This clonotype was counted between two and nine times. This chain uses TRBV2 with TRBJ2-3; a weak D match, TRBD2 (6 bases). The CDR3 has 12 amino acids. Germline loops: CDR1 SNHLY, CDR2 FYNNEI. V shed 7 bases and J shed 4 bases, with 9 bases lying between them. CDR3 loop: CASKLAADTQYF. The CDR3 nucleotides read TGTGCCAGCAAACTAGCAGCAGATACGCAGTATTTT.

This clonotype showed up just a few times. The genes are TRBV2 and TRBJ2-3; 15 bases match TRBD2. Germline CDR1 is SNHLY and CDR2 is FYNNEI. V was clipped by 6 bases and J by 4 bases; unmatched bases: 2. The CDR3 extends over 15 amino acids. The CDR3 spells CASRGTSGRPDTQYF. In nucleotides, the CDR3 is TGTGCCAGCAGGGGGACTAGCGGGAGGCCAGATACGCAGTATTTT.

This clonotype was seen repeatedly, ten times or more. The genes are TRBV5-1 and TRBJ2-7, with 7 bases aligning to TRBD1. The germline V gene has CDR1 SGHRS and CDR2 YFSETQ. This CDR3 has 15 residues. Trimming cost V 6 bases and J 2 bases; bases outside gene matches: 11. The CDR3 DNA is TGCGCCAGCACCCAGGGGACAGAAAATCCCTACGAGCAGTACTTC. It specifies CASTQGTENPYEQYF.

In this sample, this clonotype turned up a few times. The chain is built from TRBV7-9 and TRBJ2-2; D is ambiguous. This CDR3 contains 14 residues. In germline, CDR1 is SEHNR, CDR2 FQNEAQ (reference sequence). Between the trimmed V and J ends, which lost 4 bases and 0 bases, there was a span of 6 bases. CDR3 DNA: TGTGCCAGCAGCTCACCCCCGAACACCGGGGAGCTGTTTTTT. Translated: CASSSPPNTGELFF.

This chain connects TRBV7-2 to TRBJ2-1; TRBD2 matches 12 bases. The CDR3 has 17 residues. V shed 2 bases, J shed 3 bases, and the junction held 5 bases outside the gene matches. Per germline, CDR1 SGHTA and CDR2 FQGNSA. The CDR3 protein is CASSLTLAGGNYNEQFF. The CDR3 DNA follows: TGTGCCAGCAGCTTAACACTAGCGGGGGGCAACTACAATGAGCAGTTCTTC. The entire variable domain, with the rest obtained from reference TRBV7-2 and TRBJ2-1, is as follows: GAGVSQSPSNKVTEKGKDVELRCDPISGHTALYWYRQSLGQGLEFLIYFQGNSAPDKSGLPSDRFSAERTGGSVSTLTIQRTQQEDSAVYLCASSLTLAGGNYNEQFFGPGTRLTVL.

V gene TRBV4-1 combines with J gene TRBJ2-7; possibly TRBD2 for D (6 bases). The CDR3 is 15 amino acids. The V end was cut by 3 bases, the J end by 7 bases, with 19 bases between. Germline assignment: CDR1 MGHRA and CDR2 YSYEKL. CDR3 sequence: CASSHGMGGYNEQYF. The CDR3 DNA reads as TGCGCCAGCAGCCATGGGATGGGAGGCTACAATGAGCAGTACTTC.

This clonotype was observed a handful of times. V usage is TRBV4-2 and J usage is TRBJ1-1; no firm D call. This CDR3 region has 14 residues. V lost 1 base to trimming and J lost 1 base, with 7 bases between them. Looked up from germline, CDR1 is LGHNA and CDR2 is YNFKEQ. The CDR3 bases are TGTGCCAGCAGCCAAGGACGTTCGAACACTGAAGCTTTCTTT. Its translation: CASSQGRSNTEAFF.